The 21 T cell receptor beta chains in this list originate from one sample, sequenced in a study of blood T cell repertoires in COVID-19. Assay: immunoSEQ multiplex PCR; the TCRdb copy retains only in-frame clones and omits some. Of hundreds of thousands of clones listed, 87% are singletons. The specimen sequenced was PBMCs or T cells enriched from blood (not recorded which). Receptor source: a woman younger than 35 who had recovered from COVID-19.

The chain uses TRBV4-3 and TRBJ2-1; 11 bases align to TRBD2. Germline CDR1 reads LGHNA; CDR2 reads YSLEER. V lost 1 base and J lost 8; bases outside the gene matches: 13. The CDR3 covers 18 residues. As DNA, the CDR3 is TGCGCCAGCAGCCAAGCATCATTTACTAGCGGGAGAGGTGATGAGCAGTTCTTC. It specifies CASSQASFTSGRGDEQFF.

The V call is TRBV7-8, the J call TRBJ1-5; no definite D call. V lost 6 bases and J 4 bases, leaving 16 bases between the germline ends. The CDR3 contains 15 residues. Germline CDR1 is SGHVS and CDR2 is FQNEAQ. CDR3 nucleotide sequence: TGTGCCAGCAGTCGAGCTCGGCAGACTAATCAGCCCCAGCATTTT. Its translation: CASSRARQTNQPQHF.

The V gene is TRBV7-2, the J gene TRBJ2-1, with TRBD1 matching 7 bases. Germline CDR1 reads SGHTA; CDR2 reads FQGNSA. This CDR3 contains 16 residues. V lost 0 bases, J lost 6 bases, and 8 bases stayed unmatched. CDR3 sequence reads: CASSLARQGGGNEQFF. In nucleotides, the CDR3 is TGTGCCAGCAGCTTAGCCCGACAGGGTGGCGGCAATGAGCAGTTCTTC.

This chain links TRBV7-2 with TRBJ1-4; D is unresolved. Germline-derived CDR1 and CDR2 are SGHTA and FQGNSA. Trimming stripped 0 bases from V and 4 bases from J, with 6 bases between. There are 14 residues in the CDR3. CDR3 sequence: CASSLARYNEKLFF. The CDR3, as DNA: TGTGCCAGCAGCTTAGCACGGTATAATGAAAAACTGTTTTTT. Filled out from reference TRBV7-2 and TRBJ1-4, the complete variable domain reads GAGVSQSPSNKVTEKGKDVELRCDPISGHTALYWYRQSLGQGLEFLIYFQGNSAPDKSGLPSDRFSAERTGGSVSTLTIQRTQQEDSAVYLCASSLARYNEKLFFGSGTQLSVL.

This rearrangement joins TRBV27 to TRBJ2-1, with D perhaps matching TRBD2 (5 bases). Deletions cut 6 bases from V and 10 bases from J, with 10 bases between. The CDR3 is 11 amino acids. In germline, CDR1 is MNHEY, CDR2 SMNVEV (reference sequence). CDR3 coding DNA: TGTGCCAGCAGCACCGGGAACGAGCAGTTCTTC. It codes for CASSTGNEQFF.

V is TRBV27 and J is TRBJ1-5; tentative D call: TRBD1 (6 bases). Trimming took 8 bases from V and 7 from J, leaving 18 bases between them. The CDR3 has 14 amino acids. Germline CDR1 MNHEY, CDR2 SMNVEV (reference sequence). CDR3 in DNA: TGTGCCAGCGGTTGGCAGGGGCCCTTCCAGCCCCAGCATTTT. Protein: CASGWQGPFQPQHF.

The V call is TRBV7-8, the J call TRBJ2-7; D might be TRBD2 (5 bases). This CDR3 contains 14 residues. The V end was cut by 5 bases, the J end by 0 bases, with 11 bases between. The germline V gene has CDR1 SGHVS and CDR2 FQNEAQ. Here the CDR3 DNA reads TGTGCCAGCAGCCCATTGGGGAGCTCCTACGAGCAGTACTTC. The encoded protein is CASSPLGSSYEQYF.

The chain carries TRBV10-3 and TRBJ1-2; 11 bases align to TRBD1. Germline CDR1 ENHRY, CDR2 SYGVKD. The CDR3 sequence is 16 residues long. V gave up 0 bases and J gave up 6 bases; unmatched junction bases: 6. The CDR3 sequence: CAISESTQGQGDGYTF. The DNA for the CDR3 is TGTGCCATCAGTGAGTCGACCCAGGGACAGGGGGATGGCTACACCTTC.

The V gene is TRBV4-1, the J gene TRBJ2-7, with a possible D match to TRBD1 (5 bases). With 1 base removed from V and 3 bases from J, the gap between germline ends came to 13 bases. In germline, CDR1 is MGHRA, CDR2 YSYEKL. This CDR3 spans 15 amino acids. CDR3 DNA: TGCGCCAGCAGCCAAGCAAGGACACAGTTCTACGAGCAGTACTTC. Amino acids: CASSQARTQFYEQYF.

The rearrangement joins TRBV14 to TRBJ2-2; TRBD1 matches at 8 bases. The germline gives CDR1 SGHDN, CDR2 FVKESK. CDR3 length equals 16 residues. J gave up 7 bases and V 2 bases, and 9 bases lay outside the gene matches. CDR3 sequence: CASSQSLDRGGGELFF. CDR3 in DNA: TGTGCCAGCAGCCAAAGCCTCGACAGGGGCGGCGGGGAGCTGTTTTTT.

The chain combines TRBV20-1 with TRBJ1-1; D is uncertain. Germline V gives CDR1 DFQATT, CDR2 SNEGSKA (reference sequence). The V and J ends lost 7 bases and 8 bases respectively, with 8 bases between them. The CDR3 consists of 9 residues. For the CDR3, the DNA is TGCAGTGGAGGACTGGAAGCTTTCTTT. Residues: CSGGLEAFF.

The chain combines TRBV27 with TRBJ2-1; D not certain. The CDR3 sequence is 11 residues long. The germline V gene has CDR1 MNHEY and CDR2 SMNVEV (reference sequence). V was pared by 7 bases and J by 6 bases, with 7 bases between. Written as DNA, the CDR3 is TGTGCCAGCACTTTCCTCAATGAGCAGTTCTTC. Its protein is CASTFLNEQFF.

CDR3 amino acids: CASSNLAGEANGELFF. CDR3 DNA: TGTGCCAGCAGTAACCTAGCGGGAGAAGCCAACGGGGAGCTGTTTTTT. The chain joins TRBV27 to TRBJ2-2; 10 bases are a match to TRBD2. The J segment lost 7 bases and the V segment lost 5 bases, leaving 10 bases of the junction unmatched. The CDR3 extends over 16 amino acids. Germline V gives CDR1 MNHEY, CDR2 SMNVEV (reference sequence).

The chain links TRBV3-1 (or the pseudogene TRBV3-2) to TRBJ2-7; 8 bases fit TRBD2. The V and J ends lost 0 bases and 3 bases, in that order; junction bases with no gene match: 7. CDR3 length: 16 residues. The germline V gene encodes CDR1 LGHDT and CDR2 YNNKEL (reference sequence). The CDR3 nucleotides read TGTGCCAGCAGCCAAGATCTGAGTAGCGGGGTCTACGAGCAGTACTTC. Its translation is CASSQDLSSGVYEQYF.

The chain employs TRBV4-2 and TRBJ2-2; 7 nucleotides agree with TRBD2. The V gene end was trimmed by 4 bases and the J gene end by 5 bases; junction bases not matched to a gene: 7. The germline CDR1 and CDR2 sequences are LGHNA and YNFKEQ. CDR3 size: 15 residues. The CDR3 DNA reads as TGTGCCAGCAGCCTTCGACTAGCTCAGACCGGGGAGCTGTTTTTT. Its protein product is CASSLRLAQTGELFF.

The chain has TRBV5-4 and TRBJ1-2; D is unresolved. The CDR3 runs 14 residues. Trimming pared 0 bases from V and 5 bases from J, leaving 11 bases between. Germline CDR1 SGHNT, CDR2 YYREEE (reference sequence). CDR3 nucleotide sequence: TGTGCCAGCAGCTTGGACAGTTTGTTGTATGGCTACACCTTC. Protein: CASSLDSLLYGYTF.

The V and J genes are TRBV11-2 and TRBJ2-3; D not resolved. V dropped 3 bases and J dropped 11 bases, with 27 bases sitting between them. In germline, CDR1 is SGHAT, CDR2 FQNNGV. The CDR3 has 17 amino acids. For the CDR3, the DNA is TGTGCCAGCAGCTTGGTTCACGTTGGGCCCCCCGTCGATGAGCAGTATTTT. As protein: CASSLVHVGPPVDEQYF.

The J gene is TRBJ2-2, the V gene TRBV7-3; the match to TRBD2 covers 7 bases. CDR1 SGHTA and CDR2 FQGTGA come from the germline V gene. The CDR3 has 14 residues. V gave up 3 bases and J gave up 6 bases; unmatched junction bases: 4. CDR3 region: CASSFSSGAGELFF. The CDR3 nucleotides read TGTGCCAGCAGCTTTTCTAGCGGAGCCGGGGAGCTGTTTTTT.

The chain links TRBV7-3 to TRBJ2-5; 8 bases match TRBD2. Germline V gene lookup returns CDR1 SGHTA and CDR2 FQGTGA. The CDR3 loop spans 14 amino acids. V was pared by 5 bases and J by 5 bases, with 7 bases of the junction left unmatched. The CDR3 loop reads CASSPAGASETQYF. CDR3 sequence (DNA): TGTGCCAGCAGCCCAGCGGGAGCCTCGGAGACCCAGTACTTC. The full variable domain, in which reference TRBV7-3 and TRBJ2-5 provide the parts outside the CDR3, is GAGVSQTPSNKVTEKGKYVELRCDPISGHTALYWYRQSLGQGPEFLIYFQGTGAADDSGLPNDRFFAVRPEGSVSTLKIQRTERGDSAVYLCASSPAGASETQYFGPGTRLLVL.

This clone showed up just once. The genes are TRBV3-1 (or the pseudogene TRBV3-2) and TRBJ1-1, with a tentative D call TRBD1 (5 bases). Germline CDR1 LGHDT, CDR2 YNNKEL (reference sequence). The CDR3 contains 15 residues. The V gene lost 1 base and the J gene lost 12 bases, with 21 bases spanning the gap. The CDR3 loop reads CASSQGPWGGERTFF. The DNA of the CDR3 is TGTGCCAGCAGCCAAGGGCCCTGGGGGGGTGAGCGAACTTTCTTT.

The gene calls are TRBV5-4 and TRBJ2-1; TRBD2 agrees at 16 bases. Germline-derived CDR1 and CDR2 are SGHNT and YYREEE (reference sequence). The CDR3 is 18 residues long. V was clipped by 5 bases and J by 2 bases; unmatched bases: 7. The CDR3 sequence: CASSAGTSGGAPYNEQFF. In DNA, the CDR3 is TGTGCCAGCAGTGCCGGGACTAGCGGGGGGGCCCCCTACAATGAGCAGTTCTTC.